The 23 T cell receptor beta chains presented below share a single source sample, sequenced in a study of blood T cells in healthy people across ages. The second PCR ran about 6 to 11 cycles with a sample-barcoded 5' primer and J-beta primers. TCRdb re-called the 5' RACE reads through MiXCR, storing one row per CDR3 protein. The sample has about 1.7 million distinct CDR3 sequences, 28% seen once. The sequenced sample was blood. The receptor source for this set is a woman aged 25 to 39 in good health.

In the case of this clonotype: One end of the junction fails to match germline, which may point to a read error. The chain has TRBV28 and TRBJ1-1, with D hard to call. Germline values: CDR1 MDHEN, CDR2 SYDVKM. This CDR3 is 12 amino acids long. Here the CDR3 reads CASTRGPPETFF. CDR3 nucleotide sequence: TGTGCCAGCACTCGAGGGCCCCCTGAAACTTTCTTT.

V gene TRBV12-3 or TRBV12-4 combines with J gene TRBJ2-5; 8 nucleotides align to TRBD2. The CDR3 is 14 amino acids. Germline trimming cut 4 bases from V and 12 bases from J; bases unmatched to any gene: 13. Here the CDR3 DNA reads TGTGCCAGCAGTTCCATAGGTGTAGCGGGGCCTGAGTACTTC. This translates into CASSSIGVAGPEYF.

Details on this clonotype: It may be a read error: a sequence one base away is much more abundant. The J gene is TRBJ2-7, the V gene TRBV20-1; 7 bases fit TRBD2. V lost 5 bases, J lost 7 bases, and 20 bases stayed unmatched. Germline V gives CDR1 DFQATT, CDR2 SNEGSKA (reference sequence). This CDR3 comprises 16 residues. Here the CDR3 reads CSAGRGSLAAYNEQYF. The CDR3 coding sequence is TGCAGTGCTGGGCGCGGAAGTCTAGCGGCCTACAATGAGCAGTACTTC.

Of note for this clonotype: One end of the junction is discordant with germline, which a read error may explain. The chain links TRBV4-1 to TRBJ2-2; tentative D call: TRBD2 (5 bases). The CDR3 sequence is 16 residues long. The germline V gene has CDR1 MGHRA and CDR2 YSYEKL. This CDR3 is CASSQAWHSNTGERFF. In DNA, the CDR3 is TGCGCCAGCAGCCAAGCTTGGCACTCGAACACCGGGGAGCGGTTTTTT.

Comments on this clonotype: Germline is not matched at one junction end, which may reflect a read error. The chain uses TRBV20-1 and TRBJ2-5; a possible D gene is TRBD2 (6 bases). This CDR3 region has 14 residues. Germline values: CDR1 DFQATT, CDR2 SNEGSKA (reference sequence). CDR3 nucleotides: TGCAGTGCCCCACCGGGGTGGGAGGAAGAGATCCAGTACTTC. Translating gives CSAPPGWEEEIQYF.

This clonotype has only a few counts. The chain links TRBV5-1 to TRBJ2-5; TRBD2 agrees at 9 bases. The CDR3 has 14 residues. Germline V gene lookup returns CDR1 SGHRS and CDR2 YFSETQ. V was clipped by 5 bases and J by 7 bases; unmatched bases: 9. CDR3 region: CASRGGSGSGTQYF. The DNA of the CDR3 is TGCGCCAGCAGGGGCGGTAGCGGGAGTGGGACCCAGTACTTC.

CDR3 residues: CASGYDRASREQYF. CDR3 DNA sequence: TGTGCCAGCGGATATGACAGGGCCTCACGGGAGCAGTACTTC. The V and J genes are TRBV5-5 and TRBJ2-7, with 7 bases lining up with TRBD1. The germline gives CDR1 SGHKS, CDR2 YYEKEE (reference sequence). There are 14 residues in the CDR3. V gave up 7 bases and J gave up 7 bases; unmatched junction bases: 14.

A word on this clonotype: The conserved phenylalanine or tryptophan is not found at the CDR3 terminus, so this likely reflects a read error. V gene TRBV7-9 combines with J gene TRBJ1-3; weak D call: TRBD1 (5 bases). Germline CDR1 SEHNR, CDR2 FQNEAQ (reference sequence). There are 14 residues in the CDR3. Trimming removed 5 bases from V and 0 bases from J, with 8 bases in between. The CDR3 here is CASSRGGSGNTIYY. The CDR3, as DNA: TGTGCCAGCAGCCGGGGGGGCTCTGGAAACACCATATATTAT.

This clonotype appeared many times. This rearrangement joins TRBV28 to TRBJ2-1; 9 nucleotides align to TRBD2. Per the germline V gene, CDR1 is MDHEN and CDR2 is SYDVKM. The CDR3 covers 15 residues. Unmatched junction bases numbered 5, after V lost 6 bases and J lost 2 bases. The CDR3 protein is CASSTGGGAYNEQFF. CDR3 bases: TGTGCCAGCAGCACGGGCGGGGGGGCCTACAATGAGCAGTTCTTC.

Remarks on this clonotype: A read error may account for a junction end that differs from germline. CDR3 sequence: CATSRRTGANLGEELFF. DNA for the CDR3: TGTGCCACCAGCAGAAGGACAGGGGCTAACTTGGGTGAAGAACTGTTTTTT. The chain links TRBV15 to TRBJ1-4; 9 positions agree with TRBD1. The CDR3 consists of 17 residues. Germline V gene sequence: CDR1 LNHNV, CDR2 YYDKDF (reference sequence).

In DNA, the CDR3 is TGTGCCAGCAGCCATGGGACAGGGGGCCTCAGATCCAATCAGCCCCAGCATTTT. Its translation: CASSHGTGGLRSNQPQHF. The rearrangement uses TRBV7-2 and TRBJ1-5, with 12 bases fitting TRBD1. Trimming removed 5 bases from V and 3 bases from J; junction bases left unmatched: 11. This CDR3 has 18 residues. CDR1 and CDR2 (germline): SGHTA, FQGNSA.

This clonotype was seen more than once but under ten times. This sequence joins TRBV3-1 and TRBJ2-1, with unresolved D. Between the trimmed V and J ends, which lost 4 bases and 9 bases, there was a span of 13 bases. This CDR3 has 13 amino acids. Germline V gene sequence: CDR1 LGHDT, CDR2 YNNKEL (reference sequence). CDR3 amino acids: CASSPEVVGEQFF. The CDR3 DNA reads TGTGCCAGCAGCCCGGAAGTCGTTGGTGAGCAGTTCTTC.

The genes are TRBV4-1 and TRBJ2-3; D unclear. The CDR3 covers 15 residues. Germline V gene lookup returns CDR1 MGHRA and CDR2 YSYEKL. The ends were cut back, 0 bases at V and 6 bases at J, with 13 bases in the middle. CDR3 loop: CASSQEYDVWDTQYF. The CDR3 bases are TGCGCCAGCAGCCAAGAGTACGACGTTTGGGATACGCAGTATTTT.

As for this clonotype: A much more abundant neighbour one base away suggests this may be a read error. This chain connects TRBV29-1 to TRBJ2-1; D possibly corresponds to TRBD2 (6 bases). Germline V gene data show CDR1 as SQVTM and CDR2 as ANQGSEA. V lost 4 bases and J 13 bases, leaving 23 bases between the germline ends. CDR3 size: 14 residues. Here the CDR3 DNA reads TGCAGCGTTGTACCACGGGAGCGTAGCGAGACCCAGTTCTTC. It specifies CSVVPRERSETQFF.

This clonotype has ten or more counts. The chain joins TRBV5-1 to TRBJ2-7; 7 nucleotides align to TRBD1. V lost 4 bases and J lost 4; bases outside the gene matches: 5. This CDR3 region has 13 residues. Germline-derived CDR1 and CDR2 are SGHRS and YFSETQ. The CDR3 region is CASSLTGQYEQYF. Written as DNA, the CDR3 is TGCGCCAGCAGCCTGACAGGGCAATACGAGCAGTACTTC.

This clonotype was detected ten times or more. The J gene is TRBJ2-1, the V gene TRBV28; 10 bases map to TRBD2. The CDR3 covers 15 residues. From germline, CDR1 is MDHEN and CDR2 SYDVKM. After removal of 6 bases from V and 7 bases from J, the junction contained 9 bases not matched to a gene. CDR3 loop: CASRGGLAGANEQFF. CDR3 bases: TGTGCCAGCAGGGGGGGTCTAGCGGGGGCAAATGAGCAGTTCTTC.

A note on this clonotype: Just one base apart from a much larger clone, this may be a read error. J is TRBJ2-7 and V is TRBV6-1, with 7 nucleotides matching TRBD1. The CDR3 covers 15 residues. Germline CDR1 reads MNHNS; CDR2 reads SASEGT. CDR3 residues: CASSEWGTEAYEQCF. The CDR3 nucleotides are TGTGCCAGCAGTGAATGGGGGACAGAAGCCTACGAGCAGTGCTTC.

The chain carries TRBV11-1 and TRBJ2-4, with D possibly matching TRBD1 (6 bases). Trimming removed 5 bases at V and 7 bases at J, with 12 bases between. Germline V gives CDR1 SGHAT, CDR2 FQDESV (reference sequence). This CDR3 is built from 13 residues. The CDR3 spells CASSAGQFNIQYF. Here the CDR3 DNA reads TGTGCCAGCAGCGCCGGACAGTTCAACATTCAGTACTTC.

This clonotype was seen repeatedly, ten times or more. The rearrangement joins TRBV5-1 to TRBJ2-7; 8 bases match TRBD2. V shed 4 bases and J 6 bases; nucleotides not matched to a gene: 9. This CDR3 is built from 14 residues. Germline CDR1 is SGHRS and CDR2 is YFSETQ. The CDR3 reads CASSQRSGGFEQYF. CDR3 in DNA: TGCGCCAGCAGCCAGCGCTCGGGAGGGTTCGAGCAGTACTTC. Full variable domain (remainder filled in from reference TRBV5-1 and TRBJ2-7): KAGVTQTPRYLIKTRGQQVTLSCSPISGHRSVSWYQQTPGQGLQFLFEYFSETQRNKGNFPGRFSGRQFSNSRSEMNVSTLELGDSALYLCASSQRSGGFEQYFGPGTRLTVT.

V gene TRBV20-1 combines with J gene TRBJ1-2; D is uncertain. The CDR3 runs to 14 residues. Trimming stripped 0 bases from V and 2 bases from J, with 10 bases between. Germline CDR1 and CDR2: DFQATT and SNEGSKA (reference sequence). This chain's CDR3 is CSARDLRMNYGYTF. CDR3 nucleotide sequence: TGCAGTGCTAGAGATCTCAGGATGAACTATGGCTACACCTTC.

The V call is TRBV15, the J call TRBJ2-5; a weak D match, TRBD2 (6 bases). CDR1 is LNHNV and CDR2 is YYDKDF in the germline V gene (reference sequence). The CDR3 is 14 residues long. The V gene lost 5 bases and the J gene lost 5 bases, with 15 bases spanning the gap. CDR3 sequence: CATSAEFRGETQYF. CDR3 nucleotides: TGTGCCACCAGCGCGGAATTTCGGGGGGAGACCCAGTACTTC.

V gene TRBV6-6 combines with J gene TRBJ1-6, with TRBD1 as a possible D gene (6 bases). The germline V and J ends were trimmed by 5 bases and 8 bases, with 19 bases remaining between them. The CDR3 is 16 residues long. The V gene's germline CDR1 is MNHNY and CDR2 SVGAGI (reference sequence). Written as DNA, the CDR3 is TGTGCCAGCAGTCGAAAAGTCAGGGGTGGCGATTCACCCCTCCACTTT. This sequence encodes CASSRKVRGGDSPLHF.

As to this clonotype: Compared with germline, one end of the junction differs, possibly owing to a read error. J is TRBJ1-5 and V is TRBV5-6, with TRBD1 as a possible D gene (5 bases). The CDR3 totals 15 residues. Germline CDR1 and CDR2: SGHDT and YYEEEE. In DNA, the CDR3 is TGTGCCGGCAGCTTGGGCCCAGGGTGGAATCAGCCCCAGCATTTT. This sequence encodes CAGSLGPGWNQPQHF. The full variable domain, its missing parts supplied by reference TRBV5-6 and TRBJ1-5, is DAGVTQSPTHLIKTRGQQVTLRCSPKSGHDTVSWYQQALGQGPQFIFQYYEEEERQRGNFPDRFSGHQFPNYSSELNVNALLLGDSALYLCAGSLGPGWNQPQHFGDGTRLSIL.